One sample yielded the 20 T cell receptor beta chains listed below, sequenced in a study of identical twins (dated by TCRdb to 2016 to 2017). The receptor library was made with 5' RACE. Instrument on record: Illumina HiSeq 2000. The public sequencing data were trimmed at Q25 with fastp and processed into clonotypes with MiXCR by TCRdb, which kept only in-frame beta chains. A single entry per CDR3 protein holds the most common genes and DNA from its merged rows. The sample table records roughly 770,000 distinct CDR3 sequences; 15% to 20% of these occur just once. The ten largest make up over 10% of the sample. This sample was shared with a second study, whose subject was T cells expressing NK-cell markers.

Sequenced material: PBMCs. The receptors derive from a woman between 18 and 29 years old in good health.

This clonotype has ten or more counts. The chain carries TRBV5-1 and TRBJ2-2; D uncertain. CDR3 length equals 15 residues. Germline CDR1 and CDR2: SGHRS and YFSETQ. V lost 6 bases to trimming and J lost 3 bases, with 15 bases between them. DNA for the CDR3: TGCGCCAGCAACCCACTAAGCGATGACACCGGGGAGCTGTTTTTT. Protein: CASNPLSDDTGELFF. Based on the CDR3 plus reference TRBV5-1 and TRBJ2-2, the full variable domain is KAGVTQTPRYLIKTRGQQVTLSCSPISGHRSVSWYQQTPGQGLQFLFEYFSETQRNKGNFPGRFSGRQFSNSRSEMNVSTLELGDSALYLCASNPLSDDTGELFFGEGSRLTVL.

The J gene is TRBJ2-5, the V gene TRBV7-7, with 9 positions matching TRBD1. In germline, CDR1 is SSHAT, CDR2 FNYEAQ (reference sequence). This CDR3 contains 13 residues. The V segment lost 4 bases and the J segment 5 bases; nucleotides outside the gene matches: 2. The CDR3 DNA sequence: TGTGCCAGCAGCTGGGACAGGGACGAGACCCAGTACTTC. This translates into CASSWDRDETQYF.

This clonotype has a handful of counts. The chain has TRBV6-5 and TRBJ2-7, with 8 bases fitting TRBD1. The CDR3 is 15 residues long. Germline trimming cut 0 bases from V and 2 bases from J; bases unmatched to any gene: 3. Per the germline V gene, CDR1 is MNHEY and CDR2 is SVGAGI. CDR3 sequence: CASSYSKQGAYEQYF. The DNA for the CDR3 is TGTGCCAGCAGTTACTCGAAACAGGGGGCCTACGAGCAGTACTTC.

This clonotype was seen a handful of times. The CDR3: CSARGTQGATEAFF. The CDR3 coding sequence is TGCAGTGCTAGAGGCACACAGGGGGCCACTGAAGCTTTCTTT. V usage is TRBV20-1 and J usage is TRBJ1-1; TRBD1 matches at 9 bases. This CDR3 is built from 14 residues. Germline CDR1 reads DFQATT; CDR2 reads SNEGSKA (reference sequence). Losses at the gene ends were 1 base for V and 4 bases for J; bases not matched to a gene: 4.

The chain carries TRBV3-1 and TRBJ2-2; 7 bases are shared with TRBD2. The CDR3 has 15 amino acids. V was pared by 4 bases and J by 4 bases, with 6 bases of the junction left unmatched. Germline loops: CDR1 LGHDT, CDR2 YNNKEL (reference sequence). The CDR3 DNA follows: TGTGCCAGCAGCCTTGGACTAGAGGTCACCGGGGAGCTGTTTTTT. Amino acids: CASSLGLEVTGELFF.

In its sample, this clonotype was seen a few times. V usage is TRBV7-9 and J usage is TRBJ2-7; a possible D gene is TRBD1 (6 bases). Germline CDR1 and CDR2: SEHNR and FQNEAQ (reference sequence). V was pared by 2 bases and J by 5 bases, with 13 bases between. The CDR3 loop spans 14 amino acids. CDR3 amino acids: CASSLNQGNHEQYF. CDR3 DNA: TGTGCCAGCAGCTTAAATCAGGGGAACCACGAGCAGTACTTC.

CDR3 region: CASRVRTSYEQYF. The CDR3 nucleotides are TGTGCCAGCAGAGTCAGAACCTCCTACGAGCAGTACTTC. The chain recombines TRBV12-3 or TRBV12-4 with TRBJ2-7; no clear D gene. The CDR3 is 13 residues long. Trimming shortened V by 6 bases and J by 0 bases, and 9 bases separated the two germline ends.

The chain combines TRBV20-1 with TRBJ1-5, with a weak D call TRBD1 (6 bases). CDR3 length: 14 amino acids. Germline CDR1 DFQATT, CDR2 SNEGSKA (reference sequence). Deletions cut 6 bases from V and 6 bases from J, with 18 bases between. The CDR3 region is CSAQVGGPVQPQHF. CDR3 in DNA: TGCAGTGCCCAAGTCGGGGGGCCTGTTCAGCCCCAGCATTTT.

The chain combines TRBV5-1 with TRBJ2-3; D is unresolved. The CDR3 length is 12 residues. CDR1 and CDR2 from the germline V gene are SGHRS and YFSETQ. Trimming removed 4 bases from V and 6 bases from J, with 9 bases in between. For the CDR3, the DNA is TGCGCCAGCAGCGTTACTCAGGATACGCAGTATTTT. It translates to CASSVTQDTQYF.

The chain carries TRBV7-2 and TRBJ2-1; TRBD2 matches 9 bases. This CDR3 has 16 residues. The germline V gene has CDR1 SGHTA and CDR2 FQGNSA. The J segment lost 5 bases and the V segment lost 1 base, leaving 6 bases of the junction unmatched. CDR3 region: CASSLVGSGRDNEQFF. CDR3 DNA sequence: TGTGCCAGCAGCTTAGTGGGTAGCGGGAGAGACAATGAGCAGTTCTTC.

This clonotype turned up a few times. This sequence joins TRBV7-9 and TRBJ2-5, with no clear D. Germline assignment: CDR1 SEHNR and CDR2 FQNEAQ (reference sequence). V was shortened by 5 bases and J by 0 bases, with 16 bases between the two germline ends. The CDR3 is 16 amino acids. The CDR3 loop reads CASSPPAAKYQETQYF. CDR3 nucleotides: TGTGCCAGCAGCCCTCCGGCCGCAAAGTACCAAGAGACCCAGTACTTC.

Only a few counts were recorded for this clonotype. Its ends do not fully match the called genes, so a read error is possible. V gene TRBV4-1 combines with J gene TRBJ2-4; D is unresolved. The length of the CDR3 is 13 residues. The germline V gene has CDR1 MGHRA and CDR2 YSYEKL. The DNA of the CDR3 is TGCGCCAGCAGCCAAGATTTGAAAAGCATTCAGTACTTC. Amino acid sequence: CASSQDLKSIQYF.

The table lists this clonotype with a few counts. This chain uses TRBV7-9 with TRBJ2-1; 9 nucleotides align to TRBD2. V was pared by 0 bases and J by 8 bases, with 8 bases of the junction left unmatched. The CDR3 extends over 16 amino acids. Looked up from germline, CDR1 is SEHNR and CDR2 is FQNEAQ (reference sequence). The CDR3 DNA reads TGTGCCAGCAGCTTAGCGGGGTTAGCGGGAGTCGATGAGCAGTTCTTC. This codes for CASSLAGLAGVDEQFF.

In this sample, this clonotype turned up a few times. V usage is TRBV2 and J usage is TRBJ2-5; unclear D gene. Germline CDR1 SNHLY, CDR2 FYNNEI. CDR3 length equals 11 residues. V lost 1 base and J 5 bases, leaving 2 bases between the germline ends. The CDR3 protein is CASSEDETQYF. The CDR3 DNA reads TGTGCCAGCAGTGAAGATGAGACCCAGTACTTC.

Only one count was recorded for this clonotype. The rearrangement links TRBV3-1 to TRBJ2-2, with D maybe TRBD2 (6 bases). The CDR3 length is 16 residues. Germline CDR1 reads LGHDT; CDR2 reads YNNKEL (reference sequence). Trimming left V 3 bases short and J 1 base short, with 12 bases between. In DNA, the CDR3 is TGTGCCAGCAGCCATGGTTTAGCGGTGAACACCGGGGAGCTGTTTTTT. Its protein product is CASSHGLAVNTGELFF.

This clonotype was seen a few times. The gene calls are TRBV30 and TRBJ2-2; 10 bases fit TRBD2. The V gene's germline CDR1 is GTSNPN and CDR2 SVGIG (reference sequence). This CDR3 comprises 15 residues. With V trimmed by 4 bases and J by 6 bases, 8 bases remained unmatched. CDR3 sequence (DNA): TGTGCCTGGAAGGAAAGACTAGCGGGCGCCGGGGAGCTGTTTTTT. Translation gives CAWKERLAGAGELFF. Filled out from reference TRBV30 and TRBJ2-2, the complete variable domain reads SQTIHQWPATLVQPVGSPLSLECTVEGTSNPNLYWYRQAAGRGLQLLFYSVGIGQISSEVPQNLSASRPQDRQFILSSKKLLLSDSGFYLCAWKERLAGAGELFFGEGSRLTVL.

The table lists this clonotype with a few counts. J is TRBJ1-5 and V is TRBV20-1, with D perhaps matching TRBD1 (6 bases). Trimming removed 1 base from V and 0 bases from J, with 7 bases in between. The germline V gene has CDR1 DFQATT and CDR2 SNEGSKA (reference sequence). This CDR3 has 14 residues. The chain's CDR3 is CSARVGASNQPQHF. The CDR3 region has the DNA TGCAGTGCTAGAGTGGGGGCTAGCAATCAGCCCCAGCATTTT.

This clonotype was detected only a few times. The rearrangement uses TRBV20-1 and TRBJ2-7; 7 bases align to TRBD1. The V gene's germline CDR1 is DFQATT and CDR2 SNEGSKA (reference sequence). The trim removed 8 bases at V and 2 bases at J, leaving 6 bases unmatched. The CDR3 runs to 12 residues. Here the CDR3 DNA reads TGCAGTACAGGGACAGCCGCCTACGAGCAGTACTTC. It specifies CSTGTAAYEQYF.

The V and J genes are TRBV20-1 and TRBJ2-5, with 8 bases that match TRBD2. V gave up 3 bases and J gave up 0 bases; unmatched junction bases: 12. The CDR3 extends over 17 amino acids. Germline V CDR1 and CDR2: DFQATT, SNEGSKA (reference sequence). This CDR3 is CSASALREASYQETQYF. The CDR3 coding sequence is TGCAGTGCTAGCGCTTTGCGGGAGGCATCGTACCAAGAGACCCAGTACTTC.

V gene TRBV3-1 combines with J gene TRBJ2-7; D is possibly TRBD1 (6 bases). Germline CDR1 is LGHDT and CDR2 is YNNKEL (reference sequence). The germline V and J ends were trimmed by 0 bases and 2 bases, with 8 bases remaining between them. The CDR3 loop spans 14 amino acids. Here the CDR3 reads CASSQDRGAYEQYF. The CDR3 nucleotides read TGTGCCAGCAGCCAAGACAGGGGCGCCTACGAGCAGTACTTC.